Following are 10 T cell receptor beta chains from one sample sequenced in a study of blood T cell repertoires in COVID-19. The protocol was immunoSEQ multiplex PCR, while the TCRdb copy is restricted to in-frame clones and leaves out a portion. This sample has some 100,000 clones, with approximately 90% found just once. Sequencing was done on a sample of peripheral blood. The receptors come from a man between 60 and 75 years old with acute or convalescent COVID-19.

The V call is TRBV19, the J call TRBJ2-1; a possible D gene is TRBD2 (6 bases). Trimming left V 3 bases short and J 4 bases short, with 10 bases between. The CDR3 runs 14 residues. The germline V gene has CDR1 LNHDA and CDR2 SQIVND (reference sequence). The CDR3 sequence is CASSILGTYNEQFF. The CDR3 DNA reads TGTGCCAGTAGTATCCTAGGGACTTACAATGAGCAGTTCTTC.

This clone was seen only a few times. The sample holds other DNA sequences that translate to the same CDR3. This chain joins TRBV11-2 and TRBJ2-7; unclear D gene. Germline V gene sequence: CDR1 SGHAT, CDR2 FQNNGV. V was cut by 5 bases and J by 1 base, with 3 bases left in between. The CDR3 runs to 11 residues. CDR3 nucleotides: TGTGCCAGCAGCCCGTCCTACGAGCAGTACTTC. This sequence encodes CASSPSYEQYF. Together with reference TRBV11-2 and TRBJ2-7, the CDR3 gives the full variable domain: EAGVAQSPRYKIIEKRQSVAFWCNPISGHATLYWYQQILGQGPKLLIQFQNNGVVDDSQLPKDRFSAERLKGVDSTLKIQPAKLEDSAVYLCASSPSYEQYFGPGTRLTVT.

The chain carries TRBV29-1 and TRBJ2-7; TRBD2 agrees at 7 bases. The CDR3 totals 11 residues. Germline V gene sequence: CDR1 SQVTM, CDR2 ANQGSEA. The junction had 6 bases not matched to a gene; V was cut back by 6 bases and J by 7 bases. The DNA of the CDR3 is TGCAGCGTAGATGGACTAGGGGAGCAGTACTTC. Its translation is CSVDGLGEQYF.

The V and J genes are TRBV3-1 (or the pseudogene TRBV3-2) and TRBJ1-2; TRBD1 is a possible D gene (5 bases). V gave up 5 bases and J gave up 5 bases, with 18 bases separating them. The CDR3 consists of 15 residues. In germline, CDR1 is LGHDT, CDR2 YNNKEL (reference sequence). CDR3 nucleotide sequence: TGTGCCAGCAGCAGTGGAGGGGTCCCTGAATATGGCTACACCTTC. Encoded protein: CASSSGGVPEYGYTF.

This clone was detected a few times. The gene calls are TRBV21-1 and TRBJ1-2; the table names TRBD1, a call not compared with the DNA. TRBV21-1 is labeled a pseudogene. The CDR3 length is 13 residues. CDR3 in DNA: TGTGCCAGCAGCAAAGCCTCCAGCTATGGCTACACCTTC. As protein: CASSKASSYGYTF.

The V and J genes are TRBV9 and TRBJ1-6; possible D gene TRBD1, 5 bases. The V gene's germline CDR1 is SGDLS and CDR2 YYNGEE. The germline V and J ends were trimmed by 0 bases and 6 bases, with 10 bases remaining between them. The CDR3 covers 15 residues. CDR3 sequence (DNA): TGTGCCAGCAGCGTAGGTCAGGGTAGTAATTCACCCCTCCACTTT. Its protein product is CASSVGQGSNSPLHF. Full variable domain (remainder filled in from reference TRBV9 and TRBJ1-6): DSGVTQTPKHLITATGQRVTLRCSPRSGDLSVYWYQQSLDQGLQFLIQYYNGEERAKGNILERFSAQQFPDLHSELNLSSLELGDSALYFCASSVGQGSNSPLHFGNGTRLTVT.

The chain links TRBV5-1 to TRBJ1-1, with D possibly being TRBD1 (5 bases). CDR3 length: 14 residues. Trimming left V 0 bases short and J 4 bases short, with 10 bases between. From germline, CDR1 is SGHRS and CDR2 YFSETQ. CDR3: CASSLVGEGTEAFF. In DNA, the CDR3 is TGCGCCAGCAGCTTGGTAGGGGAGGGCACTGAAGCTTTCTTT.

The chain links TRBV7-8 to TRBJ2-7, with 7 bases lining up with TRBD2. CDR3 length equals 15 residues. J was trimmed by 6 bases and V by 4 bases; bases with no gene match: 12. Per the germline V gene, CDR1 is SGHVS and CDR2 is FQNEAQ. Here the CDR3 DNA reads TGTGCCAGCAGCTCGTGGGAGGGAGACGGTGGCGAGCAGTACGTC. This codes for CASSSWEGDGGEQYV.

This clone was seen once. The rearrangement links TRBV28 to TRBJ2-1; TRBD1 matches 7 bases. The CDR3 consists of 14 residues. Germline loops: CDR1 MDHEN, CDR2 SYDVKM. Trimming cost V 6 bases and J 5 bases; bases outside gene matches: 7. Here the CDR3 DNA reads TGTGCCAGCAGCAGTGGGACAGTCCACAATGAGCAGTTCTTC. Residues: CASSSGTVHNEQFF.

This chain links TRBV5-1 with TRBJ1-3; TRBD1 matches at 10 bases. V trimming: 1 base; J trimming: 4 bases; junction bases outside the gene matches: 2. The CDR3 contains 15 residues. Germline CDR1 reads SGHRS; CDR2 reads YFSETQ. DNA of the CDR3: TGCGCCAGCAGCTTGCGACAGGGGGCGGGAAACACCATATATTTT. Its protein is CASSLRQGAGNTIYF.